This TCR beta chain emerged from a study of T-cell reconstitution after alpha-beta-depleted transplantation in children. This sample's TCRbeta library carried unique molecular identifier barcodes. Using its own MiXCR run on the PCR reads, TCRdb lists one record per CDR3 protein. The data contain approximately 590,000 distinct CDR3 sequences, 8% to 11% of them singletons. This clonotype was detected many times. The starting material was PBMCs from the stem cell graft donor, obtained from the stem cell graft. This clonotype was obtained from a human donor who donated a stem cell graft to a child with acute myeloid leukemia.

CDR3 coding DNA: TGTGCCAGCAGCTTAAGTCCCAGGCAGGACAATGAGCAGTTCTTC. Translation gives CASSLSPRQDNEQFF. This rearrangement joins TRBV7-3 to TRBJ2-1; D is unclear. Trimming stripped 1 base from V and 5 bases from J, with 12 bases between. CDR3 length: 15 amino acids. Germline V gives CDR1 SGHTA, CDR2 FQGTGA.